The following is a TCR beta chain sequence with its context. As yet, its antigen is unknown. The sample belongs to a study of T cell responses to AZD1222 COVID-19 vaccine. TCRdb keeps only in-frame clones here, not all; method: immunoSEQ multiplex PCR. The data show 85,000 to 120,000 clones, around 87% seen once. Trimming cost V 2 bases and J 2 bases, with 13 bases left between them. Germline values: CDR1 SGHAT, CDR2 FQNNGV. CDR3 length: 16 amino acids. The study's findings and limits: Close to half of spike-specific TCRs reportedly recognize unmutated variant regions.

The source of this sequence is an adult in good health. The material sequenced was peripheral blood, taken on day 0 of AZD1222 vaccination. The chain carries TRBV11-2 and TRBJ1-3; D is perhaps TRBD1 (5 bases). As DNA, the CDR3 is TGTGCCAGCAGCTTACGGGCCCAGGGAACTGGAAACACCATATATTTT. Its protein product is CASSLRAQGTGNTIYF.